The 2 T cell receptor beta chains below all came from one sample that was sequenced in a study of neurological immune-mediated disorders. MiXCR was run by TCRdb on the 5' RACE reads, yielding one entry per CDR3 protein. The repertoire consists of fewer than 55,000 distinct CDR3 sequences, with roughly 6% occurring once and the leading ten covering 0.45% to 0.6%. The material sequenced was CD4+ T cells from blood. The receptor source for this set is a middle-aged woman in good health.

This clonotype was picked up many times. The chain employs TRBV28 and TRBJ2-1, with TRBD2 matching over 10 bases. Looked up from germline, CDR1 is MDHEN and CDR2 is SYDVKM. This CDR3 comprises 15 residues. V lost 3 bases, J lost 10 bases, and 9 bases stayed unmatched. The CDR3 DNA follows: TGTGCCAGCAGTTTTAGAGCGGGAGGGCCGGTGGAGCAGTTCTTC. This gives the protein CASSFRAGGPVEQFF.

This clonotype was recorded many times. The junction does not match germline at one end; this may be a read error. The chain is built from TRBV9 and TRBJ2-1; the D call may be TRBD1 or TRBD2 (5 bases each). In germline, CDR1 is SGDLS, CDR2 YYNGEE. The CDR3 consists of 16 residues. This CDR3 is CASSVGAGAFYSEQFF. CDR3 nucleotides: TGTGCCAGCAGCGTAGGTGCCGGGGCGTTCTACAGTGAGCAGTTCTTC.